Listed below are T cell receptor beta chains from one sample, sequenced in a study of blood T cell repertoires in COVID-19. Libraries were prepared by immunoSEQ multiplex PCR; TCRdb keeps only in-frame clonotypes and omits some of them. Here the sample spans roughly 320,000 clones, 90% to 95% being singletons. Sequenced: PBMCs or T cells enriched from blood (not recorded which). The receptor source for this set is a woman aged 25 to 39 who had been exposed to COVID-19. Each CDR3 is given with its conserved first and last residue. D genes are given only for firm matches. Only part of the rows carry a size: once, few, many, or a class if the clone is expanded.

>-|TRBD1|TRBV2|TRBJ1-2
TGTGCCAGCAGACCGACAGGGAGTCACTATGGCTACACCTTC
CASRPTGSHYGYTF
>-|-|TRBV7-8|TRBJ2-3
TGTGCCAGCAGCTTACCTAGAGCAGATACGCAGTATTTT
CASSLPRADTQYF
>-|-|TRBV7-8|TRBJ2-7
TGTGCCAGCAGCTTAAATCTTTGGAGTAGCTACGAGCAGTACTTC
CASSLNLWSSYEQYF
>-|-|TRBV6-5|TRBJ2-3
TGTGCCAGCAGTTGGCAGGGTGGGTTAGATACGCAGTATTTT
CASSWQGGLDTQYF
>few|TRBD1|TRBV5-1|TRBJ1-3
TGCGCCAGCAGAGGACAGGGGCGATCTGGAAACACCATATATTTT
CASRGQGRSGNTIYF
>-|-|TRBV7-2|TRBJ1-1
TGTGCCAGCAGCTCCGGGTCTCGGAACACTGAAGCTTTCTTT
CASSSGSRNTEAFF
>-|-|TRBV19|TRBJ1-5
TGTGCCAGTAGTATAGCCCTCAATCAGCCCCAGCATTTT
CASSIALNQPQHF
>-|-|TRBV5-1|TRBJ1-2
TGCGCCAGCAGCTTGGTGGCAGGGATCGATGGCTACACCTTC
CASSLVAGIDGYTF
>-|-|TRBV6-5|TRBJ1-6
TGTGCCAGCAGTTACTCGAGGCAGGGTGTTCTTTCACCCCTCCACTTT
CASSYSRQGVLSPLHF
>-|-|TRBV4-3|TRBJ2-3
TGCGCCAGCAGCCAAGAGACGGGTACGCAGTATTTT
CASSQETGTQYF
>-|TRBD1|TRBV9|TRBJ1-1
TGTGCCAGCAGCGGCCGGGACAGGTACACTGAAGCTTTCTTT
CASSGRDRYTEAFF
>-|TRBD1|TRBV5-5|TRBJ1-2
TGTGCCAGCAGCTTGGACCCCACGTCAGGGGGGCCATATGGCTACACCTTC
CASSLDPTSGGPYGYTF
>-|TRBD1|TRBV7-9|TRBJ1-2
TGTGCCAGCAGCCCGGGACAGGATTTACATGGCTACACCTTC
CASSPGQDLHGYTF
>-|-|TRBV5-4|TRBJ1-1
TGTGCCAGCAGCTTGATTCCGGAGGAAGCTTTCTTT
CASSLIPEEAFF
>-|-|TRBV6-5|TRBJ2-5
TGTGCCAGCAGTTACTTGGGAGGATCACAAGAGACCCAGTACTTC
CASSYLGGSQETQYF
>-|-|TRBV14|TRBJ2-4
TGTGCCAGCAGCCAAGACTACAGCGGCAACATTCAGTACTTC
CASSQDYSGNIQYF
>-|TRBD2|TRBV5-6|TRBJ2-1
TGTGCCAGCAGCTTGACTAGCGGGGGGCCTGACAATGAGCAGTTCTTC
CASSLTSGGPDNEQFF
>-|TRBD1|TRBV6-5|TRBJ1-5
TGTGCCAGCACGGACAGGGGGCGAATTCAGCCCCAGCATTTT
CASTDRGRIQPQHF
>-|-|TRBV10-3|TRBJ1-2
TGTGCCATCAGTGAGTGGGGGACCACGGGGGATGGCTACACCTTC
CAISEWGTTGDGYTF
>-|-|TRBV5-4|TRBJ2-2
TGTGCCAGCACCCCAGGCGGAGGGAACACCGGGGAGCTGTTTTTT
CASTPGGGNTGELFF
>-|-|TRBV5-1|TRBJ2-1
TGCGCCAGCAGCACAACCGGGACTGCATACAATGAGCAGTTCTTC
CASSTTGTAYNEQFF
>-|-|TRBV27|TRBJ1-2
TGTGCCAGCAGTTTTACAGGGTCGGGGAATGGCTACACCTTC
CASSFTGSGNGYTF
>-|-|TRBV4-1|TRBJ1-2
TGCGCCAGCAGCCAAGCACACAGGGTTCGAGGCTACACCTTC
CASSQAHRVRGYTF
>-|TRBD1|TRBV10-3|TRBJ1-2
TGTGCCATCAGTGAAGGGGGCGTAGGCTATGGCTACACCTTC
CAISEGGVGYGYTF
>few|TRBD2|TRBV4-1|TRBJ2-2
TGCGCCAGCAGCCACGGACTAGCGGGGGGGCCCAACACCGGGGAGCTGTTTTTT
CASSHGLAGGPNTGELFF
>-|-|TRBV11-2|TRBJ2-2
TGTGCCAGCAGCTTAGAGGGAGGGGGGCGCACCGGGGAGCTGTTTTTT
CASSLEGGGRTGELFF
>few|-|TRBV27|TRBJ1-1
TGTGCCAGCAGTTTCTCATTAGCGGGCACTGAAGCTTTCTTT
CASSFSLAGTEAFF
>-|TRBD2|TRBV5-1|TRBJ2-5
TGCGCCAGCAGCGTGGATCCGGGACTAGAGGCGACCCAGTACTTC
CASSVDPGLEATQYF
>-|TRBD1|TRBV27|TRBJ2-7
TGTGCCAGCAGCCACGTTGGGACAGGGGAGCCCGAGCAGTACTTC
CASSHVGTGEPEQYF
>once|TRBD1|TRBV3-1/TRBV3-2|TRBJ1-2
TGTGCCAGCAGCCAGAGACAGGGACCCTATCCCTCCTATGGCTACACCTTC
CASSQRQGPYPSYGYTF
>once|TRBD1|TRBV19|TRBJ1-1
TGTGCCAGTATACCATTGGACAGGGGGCGGATGGCTGAAGCTTTCTTT
CASIPLDRGRMAEAFF
>-|-|TRBV7-3|TRBJ1-1
TGTGCCACCTCACCAACAGGGTCGTGGACTGAAGCTTTCTTT
CATSPTGSWTEAFF
>-|-|TRBV11-1|TRBJ1-1
TGTGCCAGCAGCTTAGTATGGGGCGCCACTGAAGCTTTCTTT
CASSLVWGATEAFF
>once|-|TRBV29-1|TRBJ2-5
TGCAGCGTTATCGACCCTCGGGAAGAGACCCAGTACTTC
CSVIDPREETQYF
>-|-|TRBV3-1/TRBV3-2|TRBJ2-7
TGTGCCAGCAGCCCCTCAGGGGCCAGGTCCTACGAGCAGTACTTC
CASSPSGARSYEQYF
>-|-|TRBV9|TRBJ2-7
TGTGCCAGCAGCGTAGGCAGGAATTTCAACGAGCAGTACTTC
CASSVGRNFNEQYF
>-|-|TRBV20-1|TRBJ2-3
TGCAGTGCTATAGGCACAGATACGCAGTATTTT
CSAIGTDTQYF
>-|TRBD1|TRBV5-4|TRBJ2-3
TGTGCCAGCAGCCCCGGGGGACCAACAGGGGGGGATACGCAGTATTTT
CASSPGGPTGGDTQYF
>-|TRBD2|TRBV4-2|TRBJ2-1
TGTGCCAGCAGCCCTTTCCTAGCGGGCCTGTACAATGAGCAGTTCTTC
CASSPFLAGLYNEQFF
>-|-|TRBV5-1|TRBJ2-3
TGCGCCAGCAGAGGGGGCGGGGGCACAGATACGCAGTATTTT
CASRGGGGTDTQYF
>-|-|TRBV2|TRBJ1-2
TGTGCCAGCAGTGATAAAGACAGGATAGCTAACTATGGCTACACCTTC
CASSDKDRIANYGYTF
>-|TRBD1|TRBV19|TRBJ2-2
TGTGCCAGTACCGGGACAGGGGGCTGGACCGGGGAGCTGTTTTTT
CASTGTGGWTGELFF
>few|-|TRBV5-6|TRBJ1-2
TGTGCCAGCAGATTGGGAGGGCGCGGTGGCTACACCTTC
CASRLGGRGGYTF
>-|-|TRBV19|TRBJ2-5
TGTGCCAGTAGGGGCAGAGGAGGGGAGACCCAGTACTTC
CASRGRGGETQYF
>-|TRBD1|TRBV27|TRBJ1-6
TGTGCCAGCAGAGCGACAAGGGGGCCGAGGGTACCCCTCCACTTT
CASRATRGPRVPLHF
>-|-|TRBV2|TRBJ1-6
TGTGCCAGCACGGGGAGCTCCTATAATTCACCCCTCCACTTT
CASTGSSYNSPLHF
>-|-|TRBV3-1/TRBV3-2|TRBJ2-5
TGTGCCAGCAGTACTGTCAGGCAGCAGACCCAGTACTTC
CASSTVRQQTQYF
>-|-|TRBV21-1|TRBJ1-1
TGTGCCAGCAGCCAAAGAAGGGGTAGAGCTGAAGCTTTCTTT
CASSQRRGRAEAFF
>-|TRBD1|TRBV10-3|TRBJ1-1
TGTGCCATCAGTGGGGGACAGGGGTTTGAAGCTTTCTTT
CAISGGQGFEAFF
>once|-|TRBV3-1/TRBV3-2|TRBJ1-6
TGTGCCAGCAGCGAGGGACTTGTGGTTAATTCACCCCTCCACTTT
CASSEGLVVNSPLHF
>-|-|TRBV19|TRBJ2-5
TGTGCCAGTAGTATAGCGACAGGCCAGAAGACCCAGTACTTC
CASSIATGQKTQYF
>-|-|TRBV7-2|TRBJ1-6
TGTGCCAGCAGCTTATTAGCTAATTCACCCCTCCACTTT
CASSLLANSPLHF
>-|TRBD1|TRBV28|TRBJ1-1
TGTGCCAGCCGCGACAGGGTTTGGGAATCGGAAGCTTTCTTT
CASRDRVWESEAFF
>-|-|TRBV7-8|TRBJ1-2
TGTGCCAGCAGCTTAATGGGACAAATCTTCTACACCTTC
CASSLMGQIFYTF
>-|-|TRBV7-3|TRBJ2-1
TGTGCCAGCAGCCTCCGGGGGACCTACAATGAGCAGTTCTTC
CASSLRGTYNEQFF